One T cell receptor beta chain is described in this entry. Its specificity is unknown. This record comes from a study of T cell responses to AZD1222 COVID-19 vaccine. Study outcomes and limitations: Seropositivity was recorded at baseline in only a handful of AZD1222 recipients. Spike-specific TCR breadth and depth both grew after two AZD1222 doses. No repertoire was sampled before or during the peak T cell response, only after it. White British people made up most donors, females outnumbered males, and clonal diversity was possibly underestimated.

Libraries were prepared by immunoSEQ multiplex PCR; TCRdb keeps only in-frame clonotypes and omits some of them. The data hold approximately 90,000 clones, with roughly 92% observed a single time. There are 17 residues in the CDR3. V lost 3 bases and J lost 6; bases outside the gene matches: 7. Germline loops: CDR1 MGHRA, CDR2 YSYEKL. The J gene is TRBJ2-6, the V gene TRBV4-1; TRBD1 aligns across 11 bases. The sample here was peripheral blood, taken on day 0 of AZD1222 vaccination. The receptor was derived from an adult in good health. CDR3 amino acids: CASSQGTGGGMANVLTF. The CDR3 coding sequence is TGCGCCAGCAGCCAGGGGACAGGGGGAGGTATGGCCAACGTCCTGACTTTC.